This T cell receptor beta chain was observed in a study of shared clonotypes between healthy human individuals. Study-level findings and limits: Of the naive CD4 clonotypes, approximately 5% were shared across a few donors. Clonotypes which were not shared had lower generation probabilities than clonotypes that all four donors shared. Naive subsets, compared against memory subsets, generally had larger estimated richness values.

Over several immunoSEQ plates, each subset's genomic DNA was distributed in even portions. Profiling relied on immunoSEQ multiplex PCR, and the TCRdb table lists in-frame clones only, not all of them. Of about 710,000 clones listed, more than 70% were seen once; the top ten hold around 2%. Remarks on this clone: Its target is not known.

Per the germline V gene, CDR1 is MNHNS and CDR2 is SASEGT. Trimming cost V 1 base and J 2 bases, with 9 bases left between them. This CDR3 contains 14 residues. Input material: memory CD4+ T cells sorted from blood. The subset is: CD45RA-negative fraction. The chain uses TRBV6-1 and TRBJ2-7; D call uncertain. The TCR sequence derives from a woman aged 30 to 39 in good health. CDR3 coding DNA: TGTGCCAGCAGTGAAGATAAAGCTCCCTACGAGCAGTACTTC. It yields the protein CASSEDKAPYEQYF.